This T cell receptor beta chain originates from a study of neoadjuvant anti-PD-1 for oral cavity cancer. General study findings and limits: Higher pretreatment blood Treg/Th17 ratios correlated with higher pretreatment blood and lower post-treatment tumor TCRbeta clonality.

As to this clone: Its antigen is unknown.

Repertoires were generated with immunoSEQ multiplex PCR, while TCRdb's copy carries only in-frame clones and drops some. This table has roughly 15,000 clones, around 60% appearing once. The CDR3 is 15 amino acids. The V gene's germline CDR1 is SEHNR and CDR2 FQNEAQ (reference sequence). V was shortened by 5 bases and J by 3 bases, with 11 bases between the two germline ends. The clonotype comes from a person between 40 and 80 years old with oral cavity squamous cell carcinoma. V and J are TRBV7-9 and TRBJ2-6; no clear D. Material: PBMCs, obtained before nivolumab (anti-PD-1) treatment. The DNA for the CDR3 is TGTGCCAGCAGCCCGTACCTGGGTGGGGCCAACGTCCTGACTTTC. It codes for CASSPYLGGANVLTF.